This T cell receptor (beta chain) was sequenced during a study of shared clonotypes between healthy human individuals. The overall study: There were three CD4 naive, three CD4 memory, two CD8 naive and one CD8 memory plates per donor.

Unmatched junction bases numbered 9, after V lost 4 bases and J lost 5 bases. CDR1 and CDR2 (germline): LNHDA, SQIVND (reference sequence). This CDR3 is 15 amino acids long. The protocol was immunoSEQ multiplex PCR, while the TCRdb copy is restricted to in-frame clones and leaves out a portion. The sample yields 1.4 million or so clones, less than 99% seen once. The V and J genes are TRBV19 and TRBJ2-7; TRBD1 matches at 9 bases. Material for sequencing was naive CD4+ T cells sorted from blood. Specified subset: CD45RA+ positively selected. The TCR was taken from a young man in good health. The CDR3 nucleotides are TGTGCCAGTAGTACCAGGGGACAGGGTTCCAACGAGCAGTACTTC. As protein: CASSTRGQGSNEQYF.